This T cell receptor (beta chain) was recorded in a study of shared clonotypes between healthy human individuals. Clones were read by immunoSEQ multiplex PCR, and TCRdb kept only the in-frame ones, dropping some. The sample lists about 380,000 clones, about 96% occurring once. General observations from the study: Generation probabilities were higher for clonotypes shared across all four sorted-subset donors than for unshared ones. Naive subsets generally had larger estimated richness than memory subsets.

Turning to this clone: The antigen remains undetermined. Other DNA sequences in the same sample also yield this CDR3.

CD45RO+ cells plus CCR7-negative CD45RA+ TemRA cells formed CD8 memory. Sequenced: memory CD8+ T cells sorted from blood. The subset here: CD45RO+ cells pooled with CCR7-negative TemRA cells. This clonotype was sampled from a young man in good health.

CDR3 DNA sequence: TGTGCCAGTAGTGGGGTTTCTGGAAACACCATATATTTT. Protein sequence: CASSGVSGNTIYF. The rearrangement uses TRBV19 and TRBJ1-3; D unclear. Deletions cut 5 bases from V and 1 base from J, with 6 bases between. CDR1 and CDR2 from the germline V gene are LNHDA and SQIVND (reference sequence). The CDR3 covers 13 residues.